This T cell receptor (beta chain) was found in a study of T-cell reconstitution after alpha-beta-depleted transplantation in children. This clonotype was seen ten or more times. The antigen is undetermined. CDR1 and CDR2 from the germline V gene are SGHTA and FQGNSA. V was trimmed by 0 bases and J by 0 bases, leaving 6 bases between them. The CDR3 is 14 amino acids. Unique molecular identifiers were incorporated when the TCRbeta library was constructed. Each CDR3 protein is one row after TCRdb ran MiXCR on the PCR reads. The sample shows about 200,000 distinct CDR3 sequences, about 6% of them seen only once. Overall study findings and caveats: As was reported, about two months after transplant, alpha-beta T cells came from several hundred expanded graft clones.

Sequenced material: PBMCs, taken before TCRalphabeta/CD19-depleted stem cell transplant. The gene calls are TRBV7-2 and TRBJ2-7; D is ambiguous. The TCR originated in a girl under three years old with combined immunodeficiency, due to receive a stem cell transplant. The CDR3 bases are TGTGCCAGCAGCTTAGCGTCTCTCTCCTACGAGCAGTACTTC. Its protein is CASSLASLSYEQYF.